This T cell receptor beta chain was identified in a study of T cell repertoires in cytomegalovirus infection. About the study: CMV epitopes in the study were HLA-C-restricted (recently identified) and HLA-B-restricted (well studied). Through public TCR beta signatures, both CMV infection and matching HLA type were indicated.

Comment on this clonotype: The antigen is unknown.

Study-level findings and limits: In two of eight donors, the top clonotype was HLA-C-restricted CMV-specific. Cumulated frequencies of public TCR beta families served to identify carriers of CMV plus the relevant HLA.

TCRdb re-analysed the reads in MiXCR, keeping a single row per CDR3 protein. The sample comprises 110,000 to 150,000 distinct CDR3 sequences, 30% to 40% of which are singletons, and around 50% rests with the top ten. This CDR3 contains 13 residues. The ends lost 6 bases at V and 3 bases at J; junction bases unmatched: 5. Germline V gene lookup returns CDR1 DFQATT and CDR2 SNEGSKA (reference sequence). This TCR was recovered from a human donor in good health (CMV status not recorded). Some clones in this sample may be carry-over from other donors' samples. Sample: CD8+ T cells from cultured PBMCs, taken from culture after CMV antigen stimulation. The V call is TRBV20-1, the J call TRBJ1-1; 9 bases are shared with TRBD1. CDR3 nucleotide sequence: TGCAGTGCCTGGGACAGGGTCGACACTGAAGCTTTCTTT. This sequence encodes CSAWDRVDTEAFF.